This T cell receptor beta chain was sequenced during a study of T-cell reconstitution after alpha-beta-depleted transplantation in children. This CDR3 region has 14 residues. Germline CDR1 reads MNHEY; CDR2 reads SVGEGT. The junction had 2 bases not matched to a gene; V was cut back by 6 bases and J by 1 base. This clonotype was seen many times. Preparation of the TCRbeta library involved a method that used unique molecular identifiers. In TCRdb, the PCR reads were re-called with MiXCR into one record per CDR3 protein. The table lists about 580,000 distinct CDR3 sequences, 20% to 25% of them singletons.

This receptor was identified in a boy under three years old who had a stem cell transplant for acute myeloid leukemia, so the T cells may come from the graft donor. This specimen consisted of PBMCs, mostly from graft donor cells, obtained 360 days after TCRalphabeta/CD19-depleted stem cell transplant. The V and J genes are TRBV6-2 or TRBV6-3 and TRBJ2-3; TRBD2 agrees at 9 bases. The CDR3 is CASRVAGGTDTQYF. For the CDR3, the DNA is TGTGCCAGCAGAGTAGCGGGGGGCACAGATACGCAGTATTTT.